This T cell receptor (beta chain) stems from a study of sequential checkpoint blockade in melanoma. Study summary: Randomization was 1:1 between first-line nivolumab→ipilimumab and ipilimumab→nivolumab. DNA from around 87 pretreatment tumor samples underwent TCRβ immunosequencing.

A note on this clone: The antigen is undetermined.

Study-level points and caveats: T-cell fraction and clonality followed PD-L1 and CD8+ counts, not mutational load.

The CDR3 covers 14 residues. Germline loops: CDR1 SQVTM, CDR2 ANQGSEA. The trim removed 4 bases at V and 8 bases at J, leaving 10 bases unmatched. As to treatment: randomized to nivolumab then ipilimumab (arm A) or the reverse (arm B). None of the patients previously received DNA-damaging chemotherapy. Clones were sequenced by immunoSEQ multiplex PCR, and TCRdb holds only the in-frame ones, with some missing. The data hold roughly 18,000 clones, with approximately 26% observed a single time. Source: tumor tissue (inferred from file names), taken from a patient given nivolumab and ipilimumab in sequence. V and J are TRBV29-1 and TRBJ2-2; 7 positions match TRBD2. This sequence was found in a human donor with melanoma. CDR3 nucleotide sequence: TGCAGCGTTGGAGCGGGGTTCGGATTAGGGGAGCTGTTTTTT. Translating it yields CSVGAGFGLGELFF.